Listed below are T cell receptor beta chains from one sample, sequenced in a study of OX40 agonist ivuxolimab in advanced cancers. TCRdb's table, derived via immunoSEQ multiplex PCR, lists solely in-frame clones and lacks some. The sample gives 60,000 to 85,000 clones, roughly 90% of which show up once; approximately 8% is in the top ten. The sample here was CD4+ or CD8+ T cells sorted from blood, taken in a trial of the OX40 agonist ivuxolimab. The receptors originated from an adult with an advanced solid tumor such as melanoma, head and neck, liver or kidney cancer. The CDR3 runs from the conserved cysteine through the conserved F or W. The D gene is left open where the match is weak. For some rows the clone size is stated as once, few or many, or as a class when expanded; others skip it.

J gene | D gene | V gene | clone size | CDR3 DNA | CDR3 protein
TRBJ1-2 | NA | TRBV19 | NA | TGTGCCAGTAAAGTGAGTTTCTATGGCTACACCTTC | CASKVSFYGYTF
TRBJ1-3 | NA | TRBV10-3 | NA | TGTGCCATCAGTGTCAGGGACACCATATATTTT | CAISVRDTIYF
TRBJ2-7 | NA | TRBV27 | NA | TGTGCCAGCAGTTTAGGTCGGGGGGCTTGGGAGCAGTACTTC | CASSLGRGAWEQYF
TRBJ2-3 | NA | TRBV12-5 | NA | TGTGCTAGTGCCCCGGGCGGGGTAAGCACAGATACGCAGTATTTT | CASAPGGVSTDTQYF
TRBJ2-1 | TRBD2 | TRBV7-3 | NA | TGTGCCAGCACCAAACTCGGTGGGGGGGGCAATGAGCAGTTCTTC | CASTKLGGGGNEQFF
TRBJ1-6 | NA | TRBV6-1 | NA | TGTGCCACTTCGACGGACCCCTATAATTCACCCCTCCACTTT | CATSTDPYNSPLHF
TRBJ2-2 | TRBD1 | TRBV13 | NA | TGTGCCAGCAGCCTAGGGACAGGAGAAAACACCGGGGAGCTGTTTTTT | CASSLGTGENTGELFF
TRBJ2-7 | TRBD1 | TRBV19 | NA | TGTGCCAGTAGTCTTGTCAGGGGGCAAAAATTCTACGAGCAGTACTTC | CASSLVRGQKFYEQYF
TRBJ2-1 | TRBD1 | TRBV6-4 | NA | TGTGCCAGCAGTCCCAAGGGGGCCGACTACAATGAGCAGTTCTTC | CASSPKGADYNEQFF
TRBJ1-2 | NA | TRBV6-5 | NA | TGTGCCAGCAGTTACTCGACGGCCTACTATGGCTACACCTTC | CASSYSTAYYGYTF
TRBJ2-7 | NA | TRBV4-1 | NA | TGCGCCAGCAGCCAGGGACCCTCCTACGAGCAGTACTTC | CASSQGPSYEQYF
TRBJ1-1 | NA | TRBV7-9 | few | TGTGCCAGCAGCTATTGGAACACTGAAGCTTTCTTT | CASSYWNTEAFF
TRBJ2-7 | NA | TRBV27 | NA | TGTGCCAGCAGTTTATCGGGCTCCTACAAGCAGTACTTC | CASSLSGSYKQYF
TRBJ2-3 | NA | TRBV27 | NA | TGTGCCAGCAGTTTATACCGGCTTAGTGGGTCAGATACGCAGTATTTT | CASSLYRLSGSDTQYF
TRBJ2-7 | NA | TRBV2 | NA | TGTGCCAGCAGCGGGTACGGGGACTACGAGCAGTACTTC | CASSGYGDYEQYF
TRBJ1-2 | NA | TRBV6-5 | NA | TGTGCCAGCAGTTACTCGAAAGCAGGGCTAGACGGCTACACCTTC | CASSYSKAGLDGYTF
TRBJ2-7 | TRBD2 | TRBV27 | NA | TGTGCCAGCAGTTGGGTTAGCGGGGGATACGAGCAGTACTTC | CASSWVSGGYEQYF
TRBJ2-7 | NA | TRBV27 | NA | TGTGCCAGCAGCCCCTCCGTGGCCAGCTCCTACGAGCAGTACTTC | CASSPSVASSYEQYF
TRBJ1-1 | NA | TRBV4-1 | NA | TGCGCCAGCAGCCATCCCTTTGGGGGGGAAAACACTGAAGCTTTCTTT | CASSHPFGGENTEAFF
TRBJ1-4 | NA | TRBV7-9 | NA | TGTGCCAGCAGCTTAGGAGGGAGGGCTAATGAAAAACTGTTTTTT | CASSLGGRANEKLFF
TRBJ1-5 | NA | TRBV2 | few | TGTGCCAGCAGGGGGCCAGGGCCGGGCAATCAGCCCCAGCATTTT | CASRGPGPGNQPQHF
TRBJ2-1 | NA | TRBV7-6 | NA | TGTGCCAGCAGCTTAGCGATGGCGACTAGTACGGTCAATGAGCAGTTCTTC | CASSLAMATSTVNEQFF
TRBJ2-4 | NA | TRBV5-4 | NA | TGTGCCAGCGCCCCCTGGGGAGGCAAAAACATTCAGTACTTC | CASAPWGGKNIQYF
TRBJ2-1 | NA | TRBV6-5 | NA | TGTGCCAGCTCCCAAACCCTCTACAATGAGCAGTTCTTC | CASSQTLYNEQFF